This T cell receptor beta chain is from a study of neoadjuvant anti-PD-1 for oral cavity cancer. Study-level findings and limits: Pretreatment Treg/Th17 ratio correlated inversely with post-treatment tumor clonality.

There are 15 residues in the CDR3. Trimming removed 4 bases at V and 5 bases at J, with 17 bases between. Germline V lookup: CDR1 MNHNS, CDR2 SASEGT. Of note for this clone: Antigen specificity is unknown.

Generated by immunoSEQ multiplex PCR, the TCRdb table keeps only in-frame clones and is missing some. Among about 14,000 clones listed, over 65% were seen once. Sequencing was performed on PBMCs, taken before nivolumab (anti-PD-1) treatment. The sequence was obtained from a person aged 40-85 years with oral cavity squamous cell carcinoma. The chain joins TRBV6-1 to TRBJ1-2; no clear D. The CDR3 region is CASSGSRVFSYGYTF. The CDR3 bases are TGTGCCAGCAGTGGTTCGAGGGTTTTCAGTTATGGCTACACCTTC.